In this sample, the clone carrying this TCR beta chain turned up many times. These data belong to a study of T-cell reconstitution after alpha-beta-depleted transplantation in children. Trimming took 2 bases from V and 0 from J; bases not matched to a gene: 5. The CDR3 loop spans 16 amino acids. From germline, CDR1 is MNHNS and CDR2 SASEGT. As it was prepared, the TCRbeta library received unique molecular identifiers. TCRdb re-called the PCR reads through MiXCR, storing one row per CDR3 protein. The table lists about 640,000 distinct CDR3 sequences, roughly 17% of them singletons. J is TRBJ2-7 and V is TRBV6-1; 9 bases align to TRBD1. This receptor was obtained from a human donor who donated a stem cell graft to a child with acute myeloid leukemia. The sample was PBMCs from the stem cell graft donor, taken from the stem cell graft. The CDR3 protein is CASSEPGQGSSYEQYF. CDR3 DNA sequence: TGTGCCAGCAGTGAACCGGGACAGGGATCCTCCTACGAGCAGTACTTC.